These 21 T cell receptor beta chains were all obtained from the same sample, sequenced in a study of T cells in Graves' hyperthyroidism and ophthalmopathy. The source material, RNA transcripts, was used to amplify TCR beta CDR3 regions. HTBI primers were the set used in a first-round RT-PCR of the TCR CDR3. Via MiXCR, TCRdb re-called the multiplex PCR reads, giving one row per CDR3 protein. Altogether about 640,000 distinct CDR3 sequences are present, 45% being singletons, with the ten largest covering less than 9%. Source material: peripheral blood or thyroid tissue (not recorded which). Receptors originate from an adult man with Graves' disease, either hyperthyroidism or ophthalmopathy (not recorded which).

The table lists this clonotype with many counts. The chain has TRBV9 and TRBJ1-1; 9 bases map to TRBD1. This CDR3 spans 15 amino acids. Germline CDR1 SGDLS, CDR2 YYNGEE. V dropped 0 bases and J dropped 2; count of bases not matched to a gene: 2. CDR3 loop: CASSVGTGANTEAFF. The CDR3 DNA follows: TGTGCCAGCAGCGTAGGGACAGGGGCAAACACTGAAGCTTTCTTT. Looking up the rest from reference TRBV9 and TRBJ1-1 gives the full variable domain: DSGVTQTPKHLITATGQRVTLRCSPRSGDLSVYWYQQSLDQGLQFLIQYYNGEERAKGNILERFSAQQFPDLHSELNLSSLELGDSALYFCASSVGTGANTEAFFGQGTRLTVV.

This clonotype was detected ten times or more. V gene TRBV29-1 combines with J gene TRBJ1-1, with D tentatively TRBD1 (5 bases). Germline lookup yields CDR1 SQVTM and CDR2 ANQGSEA. The CDR3 runs to 11 residues. The V gene lost 5 bases and the J gene lost 4 bases, with 8 bases spanning the gap. CDR3 amino acids: CSVYQGTEAFF. In DNA, the CDR3 is TGCAGCGTTTACCAGGGCACTGAAGCTTTCTTT.

This clonotype showed up just a few times. The V gene is TRBV9, the J gene TRBJ1-1; 8 bases match TRBD1. The CDR3 sequence is 13 residues long. Per the germline V gene, CDR1 is SGDLS and CDR2 is YYNGEE. The ends lost 5 bases at V and 4 bases at J; junction bases unmatched: 4. The CDR3 reads CASRYDRGTEAFF. The CDR3 DNA follows: TGTGCCAGCAGATATGACAGGGGCACTGAAGCTTTCTTT.

This clonotype occurred once. This chain links TRBV15 with TRBJ2-7; D tentatively reads TRBD1 or TRBD2 (7 bases each). Germline lookup yields CDR1 LNHNV and CDR2 YYDKDF (reference sequence). V was shortened by 3 bases and J by 6 bases, with 27 bases between the two germline ends. The CDR3 length is 18 residues. The CDR3 protein is CATSSRARSTGRVLEQYF. The CDR3 DNA reads as TGTGCCACCAGCAGTAGGGCACGATCGACAGGGAGGGTTCTCGAGCAGTACTTC. The complete variable domain, with remaining parts taken from reference TRBV15 and TRBJ2-7, reads DAMVIQNPRYQVTQFGKPVTLSCSQTLNHNVMYWYQQKSSQAPKLLFHYYDKDFNNEADTPDNFQSRRPNTSFCFLDIRSPGLGDTAMYLCATSSRARSTGRVLEQYFGPGTRLTVT.

This clonotype was seen a few times. The chain joins TRBV6-1 to TRBJ1-5; TRBD1 matches 7 bases. In germline, CDR1 is MNHNS, CDR2 SASEGT. J was trimmed by 7 bases and V by 7 bases; bases with no gene match: 7. There are 13 residues in the CDR3. The CDR3 loop reads CASNRGESQPQHF. The CDR3 nucleotides are TGTGCCAGCAACAGGGGCGAGTCACAGCCCCAGCATTTT.

In this sample, this clonotype turned up a few times. The chain links TRBV20-1 to TRBJ1-1; TRBD1 aligns across 7 bases. The CDR3 covers 12 residues. V gave up 6 bases and J gave up 5 bases; unmatched junction bases: 6. Germline values: CDR1 DFQATT, CDR2 SNEGSKA (reference sequence). The CDR3 DNA is TGCAGTGCCCCTGAGGGGGCAACTGAAGCTTTCTTT. Protein sequence: CSAPEGATEAFF.

The chain couples TRBV13 to TRBJ2-7; the D is unclear. The V end was cut by 8 bases, the J end by 1 base, with 12 bases between. The length of the CDR3 is 13 residues. Germline V gene sequence: CDR1 PRHDT, CDR2 FYEKMQ (reference sequence). The CDR3 sequence is CASSQQKSYEQYF. DNA for the CDR3: TGTGCCAGCTCCCAACAGAAGTCCTACGAGCAGTACTTC.

A note on this clonotype: This could be a read error, since a much larger clone is one nucleotide away. The rearrangement uses TRBV7-9 and TRBJ2-5, with D uncertain. Germline CDR1 SEHNR, CDR2 FQNEAQ (reference sequence). The CDR3 length is 12 residues. Here the CDR3 reads CASGLDMTTQYF. The DNA of the CDR3 is TGTGCCAGCGGCTTAGATATGACGACCCAGTACTTC. The whole variable domain, remainder taken from reference TRBV7-9 and TRBJ2-5, is DTGVSQNPRHKITKRGQNVTFRCDPISEHNRLYWYRQTLGQGPEFLTYFQNEAQLEKSRLLSDRFSAERPKGSFSTLEIQRTEQGDSAMYLCASGLDMTTQYFGPGTRLLVL.

With regard to this clonotype: This may stem from a read error, because a much larger clone lies one nucleotide away. This chain joins TRBV29-1 and TRBJ1-1, with a possible D match to TRBD1 (5 bases). Trimming shortened V by 6 bases and J by 8 bases, and 10 bases separated the two germline ends. The CDR3 sequence is 10 residues long. The germline V gene encodes CDR1 SQVTM and CDR2 ANQGSEA. This CDR3 reads CSVGDVEAFF. CDR3 nucleotide sequence: TGCAGCGTGGGGGATGTAGAAGCTTTCTTT.

A word on this clonotype: Just one base apart from a much larger clone, this may be a read error. Here the CDR3 reads CASSFGSYGDGYTF. CDR3 DNA: TGTGCCAGCAGCTTCGGGAGCTACGGGGATGGCTACACCTTC. The chain combines TRBV7-9 with TRBJ1-2, with D hard to call. From germline, CDR1 is SEHNR and CDR2 FQNEAQ (reference sequence). The CDR3 runs 14 residues. V was pared by 3 bases and J by 6 bases, with 14 bases between. The full variable domain, rest sourced from reference TRBV7-9 and TRBJ1-2, is DTGVSQNPRHKITKRGQNVTFRCDPISEHNRLYWYRQTLGQGPEFLTYFQNEAQLEKSRLLSDRFSAERPKGSFSTLEIQRTEQGDSAMYLCASSFGSYGDGYTFGSGTRLTVV.

A word on this clonotype: The junction does not match germline at one end; this may be a read error. This rearrangement joins TRBV7-9 to TRBJ2-7; TRBD2 agrees at 14 bases. The germline CDR1 and CDR2 sequences are SEHNR and FQNEAQ (reference sequence). The CDR3 runs 17 residues. CDR3 nucleotide sequence: TGCGCCAGCAGCTCGCAAACCGGGACTAGCGGGAGTGGCGAGCAGTACTTC. Encoded protein: CASSSQTGTSGSGEQYF. Supplemented by reference TRBV7-9 and TRBJ2-7, the full variable domain reads DTGVSQNPRHKITKRGQNVTFRCDPISEHNRLYWYRQTLGQGPEFLTYFQNEAQLEKSRLLSDRFSAERPKGSFSTLEIQRTEQGDSAMYLCASSSQTGTSGSGEQYFGPGTRLTVT.

In its sample, this clonotype was seen a few times. The junction departs from germline at one end; a sequencing error may be responsible. The rearrangement links TRBV10-2 to TRBJ1-5; D remains ambiguous. The CDR3 covers 12 residues. Germline-derived CDR1 and CDR2 are WSHSY and SAAADI. The CDR3 nucleotides are TGTGCCAGCAGTGCTCCATTAGGGCCCCAGCATTTT. It is translated as CASSAPLGPQHF.

This clonotype turned up a few times. The V gene is TRBV5-1, the J gene TRBJ1-1; D is undetermined. Per germline, CDR1 SGHRS and CDR2 YFSETQ. V lost 6 bases to trimming and J lost 2 bases, with 17 bases between them. This CDR3 has 15 residues. As DNA, the CDR3 is TGCGCCAGCACGGTACTCCCGGGCCTCAACACTGAAGCTTTCTTT. Translated, it gives CASTVLPGLNTEAFF. The entire variable domain, with the rest obtained from reference TRBV5-1 and TRBJ1-1, is as follows: KAGVTQTPRYLIKTRGQQVTLSCSPISGHRSVSWYQQTPGQGLQFLFEYFSETQRNKGNFPGRFSGRQFSNSRSEMNVSTLELGDSALYLCASTVLPGLNTEAFFGQGTRLTVV.

This clonotype showed up many times. The chain uses TRBV24-1 and TRBJ2-5, with 7 bases identical to TRBD2. The junction had 19 bases not matched to a gene; V was cut back by 3 bases and J by 1 base. The CDR3 extends over 20 amino acids. Germline lookup yields CDR1 KGHDR and CDR2 SFDVKD. The CDR3 region is CATSDPTAGPAGRVQETQYF. As DNA, the CDR3 is TGTGCCACCAGTGATCCCACAGCGGGCCCGGCGGGGAGGGTCCAAGAGACCCAGTACTTC.

With regard to this clonotype: Possible read error: a much larger clone is one base away. This chain joins TRBV29-1 and TRBJ1-1, with D perhaps TRBD1 (6 bases). The CDR3 extends over 13 amino acids. Germline CDR1 SQVTM, CDR2 ANQGSEA. With 2 bases removed from V and 4 bases from J, the gap between germline ends came to 11 bases. CDR3 region: CSVEKGVGTEAFF. CDR3 nucleotide sequence: TGCAGCGTTGAAAAGGGGGTGGGCACTGAAGCTTTCTTT.

The J gene is TRBJ2-2, the V gene TRBV29-1; perhaps D is TRBD1 or TRBD2 (5 bases each). V was pared by 7 bases and J by 4 bases, with 13 bases between. Germline CDR1 SQVTM, CDR2 ANQGSEA. The CDR3 is 13 residues long. CDR3: CSGSGPFTGELFF. CDR3 nucleotides: TGCAGCGGATCGGGACCCTTCACCGGGGAGCTGTTTTTT.

This clonotype turned up a few times. This chain uses TRBV7-9 with TRBJ1-1; possibly TRBD1 for D (5 bases). From germline, CDR1 is SEHNR and CDR2 FQNEAQ (reference sequence). Trimming took 3 bases from V and 5 from J, leaving 10 bases between them. The CDR3 consists of 13 residues. CDR3 DNA sequence: TGTGCCAGCAGCTTCGGACACGGGACTGAAGCTTTCTTT. Its translation is CASSFGHGTEAFF.

On this clonotype itself: This may arise from a read error, as a much more abundant clone is one base away. This rearrangement joins TRBV24-1 to TRBJ2-5, with D unresolved. Between the trimmed V and J ends, which lost 0 bases and 7 bases, there was a span of 11 bases. The CDR3 length is 14 residues. The germline CDR1 and CDR2 sequences are KGHDR and SFDVKD. The CDR3 sequence is CATSDLGSPGTQYF. The CDR3 DNA reads TGTGCCACCAGTGATTTGGGGTCTCCAGGGACCCAGTACTTC.

V and J are TRBV2 and TRBJ1-1, with TRBD1 as a possible D gene (5 bases). Germline V gene data show CDR1 as SNHLY and CDR2 as FYNNEI. The CDR3 consists of 14 residues. V was trimmed by 10 bases and J by 5 bases, leaving 20 bases between them. The CDR3 bases are TGTGCCAACAGAGAAGGGGCCGAGGGGACTGAAGCTTTCTTT. Protein: CANREGAEGTEAFF.

The chain recombines TRBV29-1 with TRBJ1-6; TRBD1 aligns across 9 bases. CDR1 and CDR2 (germline): SQVTM, ANQGSEA. The trim removed 7 bases at V and 8 bases at J, leaving 9 bases unmatched. The CDR3 length is 14 residues. The CDR3, as DNA: TGCAGCGGTCACGGGACAGGGATCGATTCACCCCTCCACTTT. It is translated as CSGHGTGIDSPLHF.

This chain links TRBV20-1 with TRBJ2-7; D might be TRBD2 (5 bases). The V gene lost 6 bases and the J gene lost 2 bases, with 20 bases spanning the gap. There are 15 residues in the CDR3. The germline gives CDR1 DFQATT, CDR2 SNEGSKA (reference sequence). In DNA form, the CDR3 reads TGCAGTGCGAGCCATATGGGAGCGAACCCCTACGAGCAGTACTTC. This codes for CSASHMGANPYEQYF.